The next 18 T cell receptor beta chains were all read from a single sample in a study of cytomegalovirus exposure and HLA in healthy donors. This PCR relied on a set of 60 Vbeta primers and 13 Jbeta primers. Method: immunoSEQ multiplex PCR; TCRdb's copy keeps in-frame clones and lacks some. The data show about 190,000 clones, around 75% seen once. The sample taken for sequencing was PBMCs. These receptors all come from a woman aged 25 to 39 in good health and CMV-seropositive.

The chain links TRBV11-2 to TRBJ2-3; 8 positions agree with TRBD2. After removal of 2 bases from V and 7 bases from J, the junction contained 8 bases not matched to a gene. The germline V gene encodes CDR1 SGHAT and CDR2 FQNNGV. This CDR3 spans 15 amino acids. The CDR3 spells CASSLSREGLNTQYF. The CDR3 nucleotides are TGTGCCAGCAGCTTATCACGGGAGGGCCTGAATACGCAGTATTTT.

V and J are TRBV19 and TRBJ2-7; 10 bases line up with TRBD2. The V segment lost 10 bases and the J segment 7 bases; nucleotides outside the gene matches: 10. From germline, CDR1 is LNHDA and CDR2 SQIVND (reference sequence). This CDR3 is built from 13 residues. CDR3 nucleotides: TGTGCCATAGCGGCTAGCGGGAGTCGTGAGCAGTACTTC. The encoded protein is CAIAASGSREQYF.

Only a few counts were recorded for this clone. V is TRBV6-6 and J is TRBJ1-1; 7 positions agree with TRBD1. The CDR3 totals 14 residues. Germline V gene lookup returns CDR1 MNHNY and CDR2 SVGAGI (reference sequence). V gave up 6 bases and J gave up 1 base; unmatched junction bases: 5. The CDR3 coding sequence is TGTGCCAGCAGCCCACAGGGGTCGAACACTGAAGCTTTCTTT. Translated, it gives CASSPQGSNTEAFF.

The rearrangement links TRBV11-2 to TRBJ2-5; possibly TRBD2 for D (6 bases). The DNA end lines up better with TRBJ2-7; the J call may be wrong. The germline V gene encodes CDR1 SGHAT and CDR2 FQNNGV. The CDR3 covers 15 residues. The CDR3 region has the DNA TGTGCCAGCAGCTTAGATCCTCAGGGAGGATACGAGCAGTACTTC. Amino acids: CASSLDPQGGYEQYF.

In its sample, this clone was seen a few times. V usage is TRBV13 and J usage is TRBJ2-5, with TRBD1 as a possible D gene (8 bases). The ends were cut back, 1 base at V and 4 bases at J, with 10 bases in the middle. Germline loops: CDR1 PRHDT, CDR2 FYEKMQ (reference sequence). CDR3 length: 14 residues. As DNA, the CDR3 is TGTGCCAGCAGCTTAGACAGGGGGGGAGAGACCCAGTACTTC. Its translation is CASSLDRGGETQYF. The whole variable domain, filled in from reference TRBV13 and TRBJ2-5, reads AAGVIQSPRHLIKEKRETATLKCYPIPRHDTVYWYQQGPGQDPQFLISFYEKMQSDKGSIPDRFSAQQFSDYHSELNMSSLELGDSALYFCASSLDRGGETQYFGPGTRLLVL.

This clone has a handful of counts. The V gene is TRBV15, the J gene TRBJ1-2, with D unresolved. The CDR3 consists of 12 residues. V was clipped by 0 bases and J by 7 bases, with 6 bases between them. Per the germline V gene, CDR1 is LNHNV and CDR2 is YYDKDF (reference sequence). The CDR3 nucleotides read TGTGCCACCAGCAGAGAAGCACGTGGCTACACCTTC. Amino acids: CATSREARGYTF.

This clone was detected only once. The rearrangement links TRBV27 to TRBJ1-3; no reliable D call. Trimming removed 3 bases from V and 2 bases from J, with 5 bases in between. Germline-derived CDR1 and CDR2 are MNHEY and SMNVEV (reference sequence). The CDR3 length is 13 residues. CDR3 in DNA: TGTGCCAGCAGTTTTGGAGCTGGAAACACCATATATTTT. It codes for CASSFGAGNTIYF.

The chain couples TRBV10-1 to TRBJ1-1; a possible D gene is TRBD1 (5 bases). This CDR3 is built from 13 residues. The V end lost 6 bases, the J end lost 2 bases, and 10 bases lay between the germline ends. Germline V CDR1 and CDR2: WNHNN, SYGVQD (reference sequence). CDR3 bases: TGCGCCAGCAGCTTGACAGTAAACACTGAAGCTTTCTTT. Amino acids: CASSLTVNTEAFF.

The rearrangement links TRBV7-2 to TRBJ2-1, with 7 bases lining up with TRBD2. Germline lookup yields CDR1 SGHTA and CDR2 FQGNSA. This CDR3 is built from 16 residues. With V trimmed by 5 bases and J by 2 bases, 9 bases remained unmatched. CDR3 in amino acids: CASSPPGAGAYNEQFF. The CDR3 DNA sequence: TGTGCCAGCAGCCCCCCTGGGGCGGGAGCCTACAATGAGCAGTTCTTC.

As concerns this clone: The same CDR3 arises from other DNA sequences in this sample as well. The chain has TRBV7-6 and TRBJ2-1, with D hard to call. Germline CDR1 reads SGHVS; CDR2 reads FNYEAQ. There are 12 residues in the CDR3. Trimming took 3 bases from V and 8 from J, leaving 8 bases between them. Written as DNA, the CDR3 is TGTGCCAGCAGCTTGCCGAAGCATGAGCAGTTCTTC. Its translation is CASSLPKHEQFF.

This clone was seen just once. This chain uses TRBV27 with TRBJ2-1, with 7 bases fitting TRBD2. The CDR3 is made up of 17 amino acids. The trim removed 5 bases at V and 7 bases at J, leaving 17 bases unmatched. Germline CDR1 MNHEY, CDR2 SMNVEV (reference sequence). The chain's CDR3 is CASSPNWAGVGRNEQFF. The CDR3, as DNA: TGTGCCAGCAGTCCCAACTGGGCGGGAGTAGGGAGAAATGAGCAGTTCTTC.

The chain employs TRBV6-5 and TRBJ1-2, with D tentatively TRBD1 (6 bases). Germline CDR1 is MNHEY and CDR2 is SVGAGI. The CDR3 is made up of 14 amino acids. V was clipped by 5 bases and J by 7 bases, with 17 bases between them. The CDR3 here is CASSARRGRGGYTF. The DNA for the CDR3 is TGTGCCAGCAGTGCCCGCAGGGGACGAGGTGGCTACACCTTC.

The chain employs TRBV5-5 and TRBJ2-7; D is unclear. The length of the CDR3 is 11 residues. The V end was cut by 2 bases, the J end by 7 bases, with 7 bases between. The germline gives CDR1 SGHKS, CDR2 YYEKEE (reference sequence). The CDR3 region has the DNA TGTGCCAGCAGCTTTAACCGGGAGCAGTACTTC. It is translated as CASSFNREQYF.

This chain joins TRBV14 and TRBJ2-4; possibly TRBD1 for D (5 bases). V lost 1 base to trimming and J lost 0 bases, with 7 bases between them. This CDR3 is 15 amino acids long. Looked up from germline, CDR1 is SGHDN and CDR2 is FVKESK. The CDR3 DNA reads TGTGCCAGCAGCCAAGGACAGACAGCCAAAAACATTCAGTACTTC. Its translation: CASSQGQTAKNIQYF. Using reference TRBV14 and TRBJ2-4 for the parts outside the CDR3, the full variable domain is EAGVTQFPSHSVIEKGQTVTLRCDPISGHDNLYWYRRVMGKEIKFLLHFVKESKQDESGMPNNRFLAERTGGTYSTLKVQPAELEDSGVYFCASSQGQTAKNIQYFGAGTRLSVL.

This sequence joins TRBV15 and TRBJ1-1; 7 bases match TRBD1. V shed 8 bases, J shed 0 bases, and the junction held 3 bases outside the gene matches. CDR1 is LNHNV, CDR2 YYDKDF, per germline (reference sequence). This CDR3 spans 13 amino acids. The DNA for the CDR3 is TGTGCCACCGCAGGGGGGCTGAACACTGAAGCTTTCTTT. Translation gives CATAGGLNTEAFF.

The J gene is TRBJ2-1, the V gene TRBV6-6; TRBD2 might be the D (7 bases). Trimming left V 7 bases short and J 1 base short, with 8 bases between. Germline V gene lookup returns CDR1 MNHNY and CDR2 SVGAGI (reference sequence). The CDR3 length is 13 residues. Written as DNA, the CDR3 is TGTGCCAGCAAGGGGGGGTCCTACAATGAGCAGTTCTTC. Its protein product is CASKGGSYNEQFF.

This chain connects TRBV10-3 to TRBJ2-2, with TRBD1 matching over 7 bases. Trimming cost V 3 bases and J 0 bases; bases outside gene matches: 1. Germline V lookup: CDR1 ENHRY, CDR2 SYGVKD. The CDR3 contains 15 residues. CDR3 protein: CAISDQGANTGELFF. The CDR3 DNA reads as TGTGCCATCAGTGACCAGGGGGCGAACACCGGGGAGCTGTTTTTT.

The chain is built from TRBV6-5 and TRBJ1-1; a possible D gene is TRBD1 (5 bases). Germline V CDR1 and CDR2: MNHEY, SVGAGI. CDR3 length: 14 residues. V was trimmed by 5 bases and J by 5 bases, leaving 15 bases between them. DNA of the CDR3: TGTGCCAGCAGTCAGACAGCGCCCAGTACTGAAGCTTTCTTT. Protein: CASSQTAPSTEAFF.